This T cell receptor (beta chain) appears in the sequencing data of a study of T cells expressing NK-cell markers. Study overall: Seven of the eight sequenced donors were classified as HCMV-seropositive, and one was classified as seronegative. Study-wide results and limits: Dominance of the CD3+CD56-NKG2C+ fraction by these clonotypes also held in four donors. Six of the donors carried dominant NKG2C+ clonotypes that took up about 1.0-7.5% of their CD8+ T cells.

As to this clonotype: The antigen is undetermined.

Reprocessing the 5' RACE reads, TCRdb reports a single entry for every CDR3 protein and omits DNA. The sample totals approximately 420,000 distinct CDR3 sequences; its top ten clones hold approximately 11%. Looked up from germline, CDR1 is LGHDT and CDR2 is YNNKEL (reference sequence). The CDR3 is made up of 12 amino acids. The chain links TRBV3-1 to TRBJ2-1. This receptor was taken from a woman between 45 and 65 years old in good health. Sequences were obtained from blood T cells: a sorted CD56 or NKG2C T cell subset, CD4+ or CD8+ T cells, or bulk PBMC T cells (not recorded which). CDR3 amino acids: CASSQGLREQFF.